A single T cell receptor beta chain is shown here with its context. It is unclear where the CDR3 begins or ends on the DNA, so no DNA is shown, and the CDR3 is as TCRdb lists it. The CDR3 is 13 amino acids long, termini counted. The germline V gene has CDR1 MNHEY and CDR2 SVGEGT. This specimen comes from a study of blood T cell repertoires in COVID-19. Assay used: immunoSEQ multiplex PCR; TCRdb lists only in-frame clones, some missing. The data hold around 100,000 clones, with 87% observed a single time. The sequence came from a woman between 45 and 60 years old with COVID-19, enrolled during active disease. V usage is TRBV6-2 or TRBV6-3 and J usage is TRBJ2-7; TRBD1 is taken as the D call from the table, unchecked against the DNA. What was sequenced was peripheral blood. The CDR3 reads CASSSGQGNEQYF.